This entry describes one T cell receptor beta chain. Its antigen is still unknown. Among the patients, none had received any treatment before thyroid surgery. The entry originates in a study of metastatic and nonmetastatic thyroid tumors. Turning to the study itself: Patients with malignant and benign thyroid disease provided blood and tumor or nodule tissue, whose repertoires were compared.

Authors' methods: In papillary thyroid cancer, a distant-metastasis classifier was built using CDR3 differences across clinicopathological groups. From the PCR reads, TCRdb re-called clones with MiXCR. Clone size and V and J calls follow TCRdb, not the original study. Among 40,000 or so clones listed, 26% were seen once. Study-level points and caveats: Reports indicated that malignant thyroid tumors showed significantly higher TCR beta diversity than benign nodules did, in blood and tumor.

The clonotype originates from a female donor with papillary thyroid cancer or a benign thyroid nodule (not recorded which). Some clones in this sample may be carry-over from other donors' samples. The specimen was blood.

The CDR3 region is CASSPTRGLANTGELFF. Written as DNA, the CDR3 is TGTGCCAGCAGCCCGACGAGAGGACTAGCGAACACCGGGGAGCTGTTTTTT. The chain carries TRBV11-1 and TRBJ2-2, with 7 bases fitting TRBD2. The CDR3 extends over 17 amino acids. In germline, CDR1 is SGHAT, CDR2 FQDESV (reference sequence). The V gene end was trimmed by 5 bases and the J gene end by 0 bases; junction bases not matched to a gene: 9.